The rows below give T cell receptor beta chains drawn from one sample of a study of shared T cell receptors in the human thymus. Only in-frame clones appear in the TCRdb table, and some are missing; sequencing was by immunoSEQ multiplex PCR. The profile shows roughly 550,000 clones, more than 75% of them singletons. This sample was also put to use in a study of human thymus T cells.

The sequencing input was thymocytes. These receptors were obtained from a boy under two years old with a congenital heart defect. The CDR3 runs from the conserved cysteine through the conserved F or W. The order of the fields is clone size, V gene, J gene, D gene, CDR3 DNA, CDR3 protein. A D gene is named only where the DNA matches it firmly. Clone size is given for some rows only: seen once, a few or many times, or a class if the clone is expanded.

size: few; V: TRBV18; J: TRBJ1-2; D: NA; DNA: TGTGCCAGCTCACCACAGGTCGGAGATGGCTACACCTTC; CDR3: CASSPQVGDGYTF
size: NA; V: TRBV6-4; J: TRBJ1-2; D: TRBD1; DNA: TGTGCCAGCAGTGCCGGGACAGAGACTAACTATGGCTACACCTTC; CDR3: CASSAGTETNYGYTF
size: few; V: TRBV19; J: TRBJ1-5; D: NA; DNA: TGTGCCAGTAGTATGCGGGATCATCAGCCCCAGCATTTT; CDR3: CASSMRDHQPQHF
size: NA; V: TRBV15; J: TRBJ2-7; D: TRBD1; DNA: TGTGCCACCAGCAGAGACACCAGGGGGCGAGGCTACGAGCAGTACTTC; CDR3: CATSRDTRGRGYEQYF
size: once; V: TRBV6-5; J: TRBJ2-7; D: NA; DNA: TGTGCCAGCAGTCCCCTGACGGGCGAGCAGTACTTC; CDR3: CASSPLTGEQYF
size: NA; V: TRBV11-3; J: TRBJ2-1; D: TRBD2; DNA: TGTGCCAGCAGCGCTGCGGGGGGATACAATGAGCAGTTCTTC; CDR3: CASSAAGGYNEQFF
size: NA; V: TRBV7-9; J: TRBJ2-5; D: NA; DNA: TGTGCCAGCAGCTTACACAGGGTGAAATCCAAGAGTATAGAGACCCAGTACTTC; CDR3: CASSLHRVKSKSIETQYF
size: once; V: TRBV6-5; J: TRBJ2-3; D: TRBD2; DNA: TGTGCCAGCGGGACCCTAGCGGGAGCCGGAGATACGCAGTATTTT; CDR3: CASGTLAGAGDTQYF
size: NA; V: TRBV6-6; J: TRBJ1-1; D: TRBD1; DNA: TGTGCCAGCAGTTACGACAGGGGGGGGACTGAAGCTTTCTTT; CDR3: CASSYDRGGTEAFF
size: NA; V: TRBV14; J: TRBJ1-4; D: TRBD1; DNA: TGTGCCAGCAGCACGGCCTACACAGGGGCGCAGGAAAAACTGTTTTTT; CDR3: CASSTAYTGAQEKLFF
size: NA; V: TRBV19; J: TRBJ2-4; D: NA; DNA: TGTGCCAGTAGTATTGGCTTCTCTCGGGGAGCCAAAAACATTCAGTACTTC; CDR3: CASSIGFSRGAKNIQYF
size: NA; V: TRBV19; J: TRBJ1-2; D: NA; DNA: TGTGCCAGTAGTATAAAGAGGGAGCCCTATGGCTACACCTTC; CDR3: CASSIKREPYGYTF
size: NA; V: TRBV4-3; J: TRBJ2-2; D: TRBD2; DNA: TGCGCCAGCAGCCAAGCGACTAGCGGGAGGGCCGTGAACACCGGGGAGCTGTTTTTT; CDR3: CASSQATSGRAVNTGELFF
size: NA; V: TRBV13; J: TRBJ2-1; D: NA; DNA: TGTGCCACCATACTAAGTAATGAGCAGTTCTTC; CDR3: CATILSNEQFF
size: NA; V: TRBV27; J: TRBJ2-7; D: NA; DNA: TGTGCCAGCAGTTTGTCTAGTGAACCCTACGAGCAGTACTTC; CDR3: CASSLSSEPYEQYF
size: few; V: TRBV4-3; J: TRBJ2-1; D: NA; DNA: TGCGCCAGCAGCCACCGACGGGGGGCCGCCTACAATGAGCAGTTCTTC; CDR3: CASSHRRGAAYNEQFF
size: NA; V: TRBV7-2; J: TRBJ1-1; D: NA; DNA: TGTGCCAGCAGCTTAGGAGGATCCCTGAACACTGAAGCTTTCTTT; CDR3: CASSLGGSLNTEAFF
size: NA; V: TRBV5-6; J: TRBJ2-1; D: TRBD1; DNA: TGTGCCAGCAGCTTGGCCAACGGGGACAGGGGCTTTAATGACAATGAGCAGTTCTTC; CDR3: CASSLANGDRGFNDNEQFF
size: once; V: TRBV4-2; J: TRBJ2-7; D: TRBD2; DNA: TGTGCCAGCAGCCAGCTAGCGGGAGCTGCCTACGAGCAGTACTTC; CDR3: CASSQLAGAAYEQYF
size: NA; V: TRBV5-1; J: TRBJ2-7; D: NA; DNA: TGCGCCAGCAGCAACACCCCCGGGGAGCAGTACTTC; CDR3: CASSNTPGEQYF
size: NA; V: TRBV7-6; J: TRBJ2-7; D: TRBD2; DNA: TGTGCCAGCAGCCCTCGGACTAGCGACCGCTACGAGCAGTACTTC; CDR3: CASSPRTSDRYEQYF
size: few; V: TRBV19; J: TRBJ1-1; D: NA; DNA: TGTGCCAGTAGTATAATGGGGGCGAACACTGAAGCTTTCTTT; CDR3: CASSIMGANTEAFF
size: NA; V: TRBV13; J: TRBJ2-7; D: NA; DNA: TGTGCCAGCAGCTCTTCCACCGAGCGGACCTGGGAAAACGGGGGACGGGTGGGGCAGTACTTC; CDR3: CASSSSTERTWENGGRVGQYF
size: NA; V: TRBV28; J: TRBJ2-1; D: TRBD2; DNA: TGTGCCAGCAGCCCCGGGACTAGCGGCTACAATGAGCAGTTCTTC; CDR3: CASSPGTSGYNEQFF
size: few; V: TRBV19; J: TRBJ2-7; D: TRBD1; DNA: TGTGCCAGTAGTATAGAAGACAGGGCCTACGAGCAGTACTTC; CDR3: CASSIEDRAYEQYF
size: few; V: TRBV28; J: TRBJ2-7; D: NA; DNA: TGTGCCAGCAGTTTGGGAGCGGAGACGAGGGACTCCTACGAGCAGTACTTC; CDR3: CASSLGAETRDSYEQYF
size: once; V: TRBV2; J: TRBJ2-7; D: NA; DNA: TGTGCCAGCCTACTCCTAGCGATCTCCTACGAGCAGTACTTC; CDR3: CASLLLAISYEQYF
size: few; V: TRBV5-6; J: TRBJ2-7; D: TRBD2; DNA: TGTGCCAGCAGCTTAGGGACTAGCGGGACCTACGAGCAGTACTTC; CDR3: CASSLGTSGTYEQYF
size: NA; V: TRBV19; J: TRBJ2-1; D: TRBD2; DNA: TGTGCCAGGGTAGCGGGAGGCTTGGATGAGCAGTTCTTC; CDR3: CARVAGGLDEQFF
size: NA; V: TRBV4-1; J: TRBJ1-2; D: TRBD1; DNA: TGCGCCAGCAGCCAAGACTCGGCAGGGGGCTACTATGGCTACACCTTC; CDR3: CASSQDSAGGYYGYTF
size: NA; V: TRBV7-2; J: TRBJ1-1; D: TRBD1; DNA: TGTGCCAGCAGCCCGGGACAGGGAGAAGCTTTCTTT; CDR3: CASSPGQGEAFF
size: NA; V: TRBV5-7; J: TRBJ1-3; D: NA; DNA: TGTGCCAGCAGGAAGGTCAATGGAGGGGCTGGAAACACCATATATTTT; CDR3: CASRKVNGGAGNTIYF
size: NA; V: TRBV28; J: TRBJ2-7; D: TRBD2; DNA: TGTGCCAGCAGTTTAGATCCAGCGGGGGGACCCGGGGAGCAGTACTTC; CDR3: CASSLDPAGGPGEQYF
size: few; V: TRBV18; J: TRBJ2-2; D: NA; DNA: TGTGCCAGCTCACCACCCCCAGGGTTTGGCGGGGAGCTGTTTTTT; CDR3: CASSPPPGFGGELFF
size: NA; V: TRBV7-2; J: TRBJ2-7; D: TRBD1; DNA: TGTGCCAGCACAGAGGACAGGGGGCAAGAGGAGAGGATCGGCGAGCAGTACTTC; CDR3: CASTEDRGQEERIGEQYF
size: once; V: TRBV21-1; J: TRBJ2-7; D: NA; DNA: TGTGCCAGCAGCAAGGGGCCCCGACTGCATAGGGACAGTTTCCCCTACGAGCAGTACTTC; CDR3: CASSKGPRLHRDSFPYEQYF
size: NA; V: TRBV7-6; J: TRBJ1-2; D: NA; DNA: TGTGCCAGCAGCCCCGTGGGCCTACCTGCCCGCTATGGCTACACCTTC; CDR3: CASSPVGLPARYGYTF
size: NA; V: TRBV28; J: TRBJ2-7; D: NA; DNA: TGTGCCAGCAGTTTATTCGGCGGTACCTCCTACGAGCAGTACTTC; CDR3: CASSLFGGTSYEQYF
size: NA; V: TRBV5-4; J: TRBJ2-5; D: TRBD2; DNA: TGTGCCAGCAGCTTGTGTCCGTTGCGGGAGGCCCAACAGACCCAGTACTTC; CDR3: CASSLCPLREAQQTQYF
size: once; V: TRBV4-2; J: TRBJ2-2; D: TRBD2; DNA: TGTGCCAGCAGCCAATTCCTAGCGGGAGCTACGAACACCGGGGAGCTGTTTTTT; CDR3: CASSQFLAGATNTGELFF
size: NA; V: TRBV6-1; J: TRBJ2-4; D: TRBD2; DNA: TGTGCCAGCAGGGGACTAGCGGGAGGGTACATTCAGTACTTC; CDR3: CASRGLAGGYIQYF
size: NA; V: TRBV5-6; J: TRBJ2-7; D: TRBD2; DNA: TGTGCCAGCAGCCCCGTGCGGGAGGGGAACTACGAGCAGTACTTC; CDR3: CASSPVREGNYEQYF
size: NA; V: TRBV6-5; J: TRBJ1-2; D: NA; DNA: TGTGCCAGCAGTTACTCGATTCTAGGAGACTATGGCTACACCTTC; CDR3: CASSYSILGDYGYTF
size: NA; V: TRBV6-1; J: TRBJ1-2; D: TRBD1; DNA: TGTGCCAGCAGGGACAGGAACTATGGCTACACCTTC; CDR3: CASRDRNYGYTF
size: NA; V: TRBV28; J: TRBJ2-5; D: NA; DNA: TGTGCCAGCAGTTTCCTCCAGGGAGGCCGACGAGAGACCCAGTACTTC; CDR3: CASSFLQGGRRETQYF
size: NA; V: TRBV6-1; J: TRBJ1-1; D: NA; DNA: TGTGCCAGCCTGGGTAGAAGGGGAAGGTCTGAAGCTTTCTTT; CDR3: CASLGRRGRSEAFF
size: NA; V: TRBV25-1; J: TRBJ2-1; D: NA; DNA: TGTGCCAGCAGCCACGGTCAGCAGTTCTTC; CDR3: CASSHGQQFF
size: NA; V: TRBV5-4; J: TRBJ2-7; D: TRBD2; DNA: TGTGCCAGCAGCCCAGAGGTGGGCGGGAGAAAACACGAGCAGTACTTC; CDR3: CASSPEVGGRKHEQYF
size: NA; V: TRBV30; J: TRBJ2-1; D: NA; DNA: TGTGCCTGGAGTGTAACCCAGCTCCATGGGGGGTACAATGAGCAGTTCTTC; CDR3: CAWSVTQLHGGYNEQFF
size: NA; V: TRBV14; J: TRBJ2-2; D: NA; DNA: TGTGCCAGCAGCCAAGACCAGGAGGGGGCAGAGACCGGGGAGCTGTTTTTT; CDR3: CASSQDQEGAETGELFF
size: NA; V: TRBV28; J: TRBJ1-2; D: NA; DNA: TGTGCCAGCAGTCCCCCGGACAGTCAAAATGGCTACACCTTC; CDR3: CASSPPDSQNGYTF
size: once; V: TRBV14; J: TRBJ2-3; D: TRBD2; DNA: TGTGCCAGCAGCCAAGAGAAGACCGGGACAAAGACTAGCGAAAGAGATACGCAGTATTTT; CDR3: CASSQEKTGTKTSERDTQYF
size: few; V: TRBV5-1; J: TRBJ2-7; D: NA; DNA: TGCGCCAGCAGCTTGGTTCCTGGGGAGGTTTACGAGCAGTACTTC; CDR3: CASSLVPGEVYEQYF
size: NA; V: TRBV6-7; J: TRBJ1-1; D: NA; DNA: TGTGCCAACGGGAAAAGGGTAGGAACTGAAGCTTTCTTT; CDR3: CANGKRVGTEAFF
size: NA; V: TRBV5-4; J: TRBJ2-7; D: TRBD2; DNA: TGTGCCAGCAGCTGGGGCGCGTCTAGCGGGAGGGCGGAGTACTTC; CDR3: CASSWGASSGRAEYF
size: NA; V: TRBV10-2; J: TRBJ2-1; D: TRBD2; DNA: TGCGCCAGCAGTGACTTGAGCGGGAGGCCCTACAATGAGCAGTTCTTC; CDR3: CASSDLSGRPYNEQFF
size: few; V: TRBV11-2; J: TRBJ2-1; D: TRBD2; DNA: TGTGCCAGCAGCTCGACTACCGGGACTAGCAATGAGCAGTTCTTC; CDR3: CASSSTTGTSNEQFF
size: NA; V: TRBV28; J: TRBJ1-1; D: TRBD1; DNA: TGTGCCAGCAGCCCGCAAATCAACAGGGGGCACAACACTGAAGCTTTCTTT; CDR3: CASSPQINRGHNTEAFF
size: NA; V: TRBV14; J: TRBJ2-7; D: TRBD1; DNA: TGTGCCAGCAGCTTACTCCGGGACAGGAACTACGAGCAGTACTTC; CDR3: CASSLLRDRNYEQYF
size: once; V: TRBV15; J: TRBJ1-5; D: NA; DNA: TGTGCCACCAGCAGAGAGGCGGACCCGCGGGGCCATTATAGCAATCAGCCCCAGCATTTT; CDR3: CATSREADPRGHYSNQPQHF